This TCR beta chain was profiled in a study of CD8 T cells in ankylosing spondylitis. General study results and limits: Seven to nine highly homologous variants formed a TCR beta motif that appeared characteristic of ankylosing spondylitis blood. Relatively rare in peripheral blood, disease-linked clones were also CD8+. Some of the motif variants had earlier been found in reactive arthritis patients' fluid and blood.

V was trimmed by 3 bases and J by 7 bases, leaving 12 bases between them. Germline V gene sequence: CDR1 SGHDN, CDR2 FVKESK. The CDR3 is 13 residues long. Quantitative 5'-RACE with molecular barcodes was used to make the TCR beta libraries. TCRdb redid the calling of the 5' RACE reads with MiXCR, one entry per CDR3 protein. The sample carries approximately 540,000 distinct CDR3 sequences, roughly 13% recorded once. This clonotype occurred many times. Its antigen remains unknown. The source material was blood, either unsorted or a sorted T cell fraction (not recorded which). The rearrangement uses TRBV14 and TRBJ1-2; D remains ambiguous. The sequence derives from a male donor with ankylosing spondylitis. CDR3 residues: CASSQASGSGYTF. The CDR3 DNA reads as TGTGCCAGCAGCCAGGCGTCCGGGAGTGGCTACACCTTC.